This T cell receptor (beta chain) appears in the sequencing data of a study of blood T cell repertoires in COVID-19. Overall study: Samples representing acute and convalescent COVID-19 were sourced from the United States, Italy and Spain. Nucleic acid was either cDNA or gDNA, and it came from T cells, B-cell-depleted T cells, or PBMCs.

V was shortened by 3 bases and J by 2 bases, with 10 bases between the two germline ends. The CDR3 runs 14 residues. CDR1 is DFQATT, CDR2 SNEGSKA, per germline (reference sequence). In the original workflow: By means of reference gene primer amplification, nucleated cell counts were estimated. Data came from immunoSEQ multiplex PCR; TCRdb stores just in-frame clones and leaves some out. The D gene and trimming were derived from the DNA, and the V and J assignments and clone size from that table. This sample has about 90,000 clones, with 85% to 95% found just once. The clonotype comes from a woman aged 55 to 70 with active COVID-19. The rearrangement uses TRBV20-1 and TRBJ2-2, with D unclear. The sample was peripheral blood. The CDR3 nucleotides are TGCAGTGCTAGTCCGCACAGAAACACCGGGGAGCTGTTTTTT. Its protein product is CSASPHRNTGELFF.